This is a list of T cell receptor beta chains from one sample in a study of blood T cell repertoires in COVID-19. The method was immunoSEQ multiplex PCR; TCRdb's version includes in-frame clones alone and lacks a portion of them. The data show roughly 52,000 clones, with 70% to 85% seen just once and around a tenth held by the top ten. Sequenced material: peripheral blood. The receptors here all came from a man older than 75 with COVID-19, enrolled during active disease. The CDR3 runs from the conserved cysteine through the conserved F or W. The D gene is left open where the match is weak. A clone size is listed for some rows: how often the clone was seen (once, few, many), or a class if it is expanded.

TRBJ1-1,TRBV3-1/TRBV3-2,TRBD1,.,CASSRLRDSEAFF,TGTGCCAGCAGCCGCCTCCGGGACAGTGAAGCTTTCTTT
TRBJ2-5,TRBV5-4,.,few,CASSPNTEVETQYF,TGTGCCAGCAGCCCAAACACCGAGGTGGAGACCCAGTACTTC
TRBJ2-1,TRBV21-1,.,.,CASSNPCLLAEDSYNEQFF,TGTGCCAGCAGCAACCCATGCCTACTAGCGGAGGACTCCTACAATGAGCAGTTCTTC
TRBJ2-1,TRBV4-1,.,once,CASSQGGRSYNEQFF,TGCGCCAGCAGCCAAGGGGGGCGGTCCTACAATGAGCAGTTCTTC
TRBJ1-2,TRBV7-3,.,.,CASSPGDNYGYTF,TGTGCCAGCAGCCCAGGGGATAACTATGGCTACACCTTC
TRBJ1-2,TRBV7-2,.,.,CASSFDRQGYGYTF,TGTGCCAGCAGTTTTGACAGGCAAGGCTATGGCTACACCTTC
TRBJ2-1,TRBV19,TRBD2,.,CASGYAGVINEQFF,TGTGCCAGCGGGTACGCGGGAGTAATCAATGAGCAGTTCTTC
TRBJ1-3,TRBV20-1,.,.,CSAGGGNTIYF,TGCAGTGCTGGGGGGGGAAACACCATATATTTT
TRBJ1-2,TRBV21-1,.,.,CASRMIRPGYTF,TGTGCCAGCAGGATGATCAGGCCTGGCTACACCTTC
TRBJ1-5,TRBV7-3,.,few,CASSLNGGANQPQHF,TGTGCCAGCAGCTTAAACGGGGGAGCCAATCAGCCCCAGCATTTT
TRBJ1-2,TRBV24-1,TRBD1,.,CATSEGTGATNYGYTF,TGTGCCACCAGTGAGGGGACAGGGGCTACCAACTATGGCTACACCTTC
TRBJ1-2,TRBV6-5,.,.,CASSSTSSGNYGYTF,TGTGCCAGCAGTTCCACGTCAAGCGGCAACTATGGCTACACCTTC
TRBJ2-2,TRBV28,.,.,CASTPEGRGMFF,TGTGCCAGCACCCCCGAGGGGAGGGGGATGTTTTTT